These 26 T cell receptor beta chains share one sample of origin, sequenced in a study of T cells after yellow fever vaccination. TCRdb recomputed calls from the 5' RACE reads with MiXCR, one row per CDR3 protein. The data hold about 160,000 distinct CDR3 sequences, with 6% to 7.5% observed a single time. The material was CD4+ T cells sorted from PBMCs, obtained 5 to 6 days after the first yellow fever vaccination. The receptor source for this set is a man younger than 35 who received the YFV17D yellow fever vaccine.

This clonotype was found many times. The chain is built from TRBV20-1 and TRBJ2-5; D is unresolved. Germline lookup yields CDR1 DFQATT and CDR2 SNEGSKA (reference sequence). V lost 4 bases and J lost 0, with 6 bases in between. The CDR3 spans 12 residues. The CDR3 DNA is TGCAGTGCTAAATGGGACCAAGAGACCCAGTACTTC. It codes for CSAKWDQETQYF.

This sequence joins TRBV2 and TRBJ2-2; D uncertain. Germline V lookup: CDR1 SNHLY, CDR2 FYNNEI. This CDR3 comprises 17 residues. The V end was cut by 2 bases, the J end by 2 bases, with 15 bases between. CDR3 nucleotides: TGTGCCAGCAGTGAACTGTCGTTGAGGAAAAACACCGGGGAGCTGTTTTTT. It codes for CASSELSLRKNTGELFF. The full variable domain, in which reference TRBV2 and TRBJ2-2 provide the parts outside the CDR3, is EPEVTQTPSHQVTQMGQEVILRCVPISNHLYFYWYRQILGQKVEFLVSFYNNEISEKSEIFDDQFSVERPDGSNFTLKIRSTKLEDSAMYFCASSELSLRKNTGELFFGEGSRLTVL.

This clonotype was counted only a few times. The rearrangement links TRBV5-5 to TRBJ2-1; D may match TRBD1 or TRBD2 (6 bases each). V gave up 4 bases and J gave up 5 bases, with 13 bases separating them. Germline CDR1 is SGHKS and CDR2 is YYEKEE (reference sequence). There are 14 residues in the CDR3. The CDR3 coding sequence is TGTGCCAGCAGCCCCTGGGGGGACAACAATGAGCAGTTCTTC. This translates into CASSPWGDNNEQFF.

This clonotype was found many times. J is TRBJ2-7 and V is TRBV29-1; no clear D gene. This CDR3 has 11 residues. Germline-derived CDR1 and CDR2 are SQVTM and ANQGSEA. CDR3 region: CSASASYEQYF. The CDR3 coding sequence is TGCAGTGCTTCCGCCTCCTACGAGCAGTACTTC.

The chain is built from TRBV4-3 and TRBJ1-6; a possible D gene is TRBD1 (5 bases). V was cut by 3 bases and J by 7 bases, with 13 bases left in between. The germline V gene encodes CDR1 LGHNA and CDR2 YSLEER. The CDR3 has 15 residues. The CDR3 DNA sequence: TGCGCCAGCAGCCATTTGTTGACAGAGAATTCACCCCTCCACTTT. Translated, it gives CASSHLLTENSPLHF.

This clonotype has just a few counts. The genes are TRBV9 and TRBJ2-7, with 11 bases matching TRBD2. CDR1 is SGDLS and CDR2 is YYNGEE in the germline V gene. The CDR3 consists of 15 residues. With 2 bases clipped from V and 0 bases from J, the junction kept 1 base outside the gene matches. The CDR3 nucleotides are TGTGCCAGCAGCGTTAGCGGGGGGGCCTCCTACGAGCAGTACTTC. It is translated as CASSVSGGASYEQYF.

This clonotype has ten or more counts. The rearrangement uses TRBV7-2 and TRBJ2-5, with D possibly TRBD2 on 5 matching bases. The CDR3 totals 14 residues. CDR1 is SGHTA and CDR2 is FQGNSA in the germline V gene. Trimming removed 5 bases from V and 1 base from J, with 11 bases in between. This CDR3 reads CASSPGVSQETQYF. CDR3 DNA sequence: TGTGCCAGCAGCCCCGGGGTTTCCCAAGAGACCCAGTACTTC. Looking up the rest from reference TRBV7-2 and TRBJ2-5 gives the full variable domain: GAGVSQSPSNKVTEKGKDVELRCDPISGHTALYWYRQSLGQGLEFLIYFQGNSAPDKSGLPSDRFSAERTGGSVSTLTIQRTQQEDSAVYLCASSPGVSQETQYFGPGTRLLVL.

This chain uses TRBV7-8 with TRBJ2-3, with a weak D call TRBD2 (5 bases). Looked up from germline, CDR1 is SGHVS and CDR2 is FQNEAQ. The CDR3 contains 14 residues. The V end was cut by 7 bases, the J end by 4 bases, with 15 bases between. The CDR3 protein is CASTLLEGSDTQYF. As DNA, the CDR3 is TGTGCCAGCACCCTATTAGAGGGATCAGATACGCAGTATTTT.

Worth noting for this clonotype: This may stem from a read error, because a much larger clone lies one nucleotide away. The V gene is TRBV7-2, the J gene TRBJ2-3; D might be TRBD1 (6 bases). The germline V and J ends were trimmed by 11 bases and 4 bases, with 13 bases remaining between them. Looked up from germline, CDR1 is SGHTA and CDR2 is FQGNSA. The CDR3 spans 12 residues. CDR3 sequence reads: CAGGGMPDTQYF. CDR3 sequence (DNA): TGTGCCGGGGGCGGCATGCCAGATACGCAGTATTTT.

Ten or more counts support this clonotype. The rearrangement joins TRBV27 to TRBJ2-2, with TRBD1 identical over 8 bases. The germline CDR1 and CDR2 sequences are MNHEY and SMNVEV (reference sequence). V lost 4 bases to trimming and J lost 5 bases; unmatched junction nucleotides: 0. The CDR3 is made up of 13 amino acids. The CDR3 DNA follows: TGTGCCAGCAGTTGGACAGGGACCGGGGAGCTGTTTTTT. Translated: CASSWTGTGELFF.

The gene calls are TRBV5-1 and TRBJ1-1; 9 bases agree with TRBD1. V was clipped by 4 bases and J by 6 bases; unmatched bases: 10. There are 15 residues in the CDR3. Germline V CDR1 and CDR2: SGHRS, YFSETQ. Here the CDR3 reads CASSANRGPVAEAFF. The CDR3 DNA sequence: TGCGCCAGCAGCGCGAACAGGGGGCCTGTCGCTGAAGCTTTCTTT.

This rearrangement joins TRBV7-2 to TRBJ2-5, with no clear D. Germline-derived CDR1 and CDR2 are SGHTA and FQGNSA. CDR3 length equals 10 residues. V was trimmed by 10 bases and J by 1 base, leaving 4 bases between them. This chain's CDR3 is CATGQETQYF. The DNA for the CDR3 is TGTGCCACAGGCCAAGAGACCCAGTACTTC.

This clonotype has ten or more counts. The chain carries TRBV12-5 and TRBJ1-1; TRBD1 might be the D (6 bases). The CDR3 consists of 16 residues. The V gene's germline CDR1 is LGHNT and CDR2 FRNRAP. Between the trimmed V and J ends, which lost 5 bases and 2 bases, there was a span of 18 bases. The CDR3 DNA reads as TGTGCTAGTGGTCTACAACAGGGTTTCGGTAACACTGAAGCTTTCTTT. This encodes CASGLQQGFGNTEAFF.

The rearrangement joins TRBV3-1 to TRBJ2-7, with 13 bases fitting TRBD2. Per the germline V gene, CDR1 is LGHDT and CDR2 is YNNKEL (reference sequence). After removal of 5 bases from V and 7 bases from J, the junction contained 17 bases not matched to a gene. The CDR3 length is 18 residues. The chain's CDR3 is CASSGHPRTSGGAREQYV. The CDR3 nucleotides read TGTGCCAGCAGCGGGCATCCCAGGACTAGCGGGGGAGCTAGGGAGCAGTACGTC.

In this sample, this clonotype turned up a few times. The J gene is TRBJ1-1, the V gene TRBV5-4; possibly TRBD1 for D (5 bases). The CDR3 has 14 residues. Looked up from germline, CDR1 is SGHNT and CDR2 is YYREEE (reference sequence). Trimming took off 0 bases at V and 4 bases at J, with 10 bases between the two ends. The DNA of the CDR3 is TGTGCCAGCAGCTTGGCCATTGGGGGCACTGAAGCTTTCTTT. As protein: CASSLAIGGTEAFF.

For this clonotype: A read error may be the cause here, since a much bigger clone is one base away. The chain joins TRBV19 to TRBJ2-3; 7 bases fit TRBD2. With 6 bases clipped from V and 1 base from J, the junction kept 10 bases outside the gene matches. The CDR3 has 16 residues. Germline V CDR1 and CDR2: LNHDA, SQIVND (reference sequence). The chain's CDR3 is CASSLLAVGRTDTQYF. The CDR3 DNA reads as TGTGCCAGTAGCCTCCTAGCGGTGGGACGCACAGATACGCAGTATTTT.

This clonotype was seen many times. The V call is TRBV6-2 or TRBV6-3, the J call TRBJ1-5; 10 bases line up with TRBD1. The J segment lost 2 bases and the V segment lost 6 bases, leaving 4 bases of the junction unmatched. Germline values: CDR1 MNHEY, CDR2 SVGEGT. CDR3 length: 15 amino acids. CDR3 region: CASRRQGAGNQPQHF. The CDR3 bases are TGTGCCAGCAGAAGACAGGGGGCCGGCAATCAGCCCCAGCATTTT.

This clonotype was picked up many times. This CDR3 fails to terminate in the conserved phenylalanine or tryptophan, so it likely reflects a read error. The DNA is omitted, as the CDR3 cannot be located on it reliably, and the CDR3 follows TCRdb's listing. Here the CDR3 reads CASSTGGTGLSL. J is TRBJ2-7 and V is TRBV27; the DNA was not compared with TRBD1, the D call given in the table. CDR1 and CDR2 from the germline V gene are MNHEY and SMNVEV (reference sequence). The CDR3 adds up to 12 amino acids, both ends counted.

This clonotype was counted only a few times. The chain employs TRBV20-1 and TRBJ2-5; possible D gene TRBD2, 6 bases. Trimming shortened V by 4 bases and J by 5 bases, and 14 bases separated the two germline ends. The germline V gene encodes CDR1 DFQATT and CDR2 SNEGSKA (reference sequence). There are 13 residues in the CDR3. The CDR3 region is CSATPLARETQYF. CDR3 coding DNA: TGCAGTGCTACGCCTCTAGCGAGGGAGACCCAGTACTTC.

The V call is TRBV5-6, the J call TRBJ2-3, with 11 bases lining up with TRBD1. The V and J ends lost 0 bases and 6 bases, in that order; junction bases with no gene match: 3. The germline gives CDR1 SGHDT, CDR2 YYEEEE. This CDR3 spans 15 amino acids. The DNA for the CDR3 is TGTGCCAGCAGCTTGGCCGGGACAGGGGGGGATACGCAGTATTTT. Translated, it gives CASSLAGTGGDTQYF.

This clonotype was recorded many times. The chain links TRBV5-6 to TRBJ2-4; 7 nucleotides match TRBD1. This CDR3 spans 13 amino acids. V shed 4 bases and J 7 bases; nucleotides not matched to a gene: 5. Germline V gene data show CDR1 as SGHDT and CDR2 as YYEEEE. The CDR3 nucleotides are TGTGCCAGCAGCCTAGACAGGGCGAACATTCAGTACTTC. This gives the protein CASSLDRANIQYF.

This clonotype was picked up many times. The chain joins TRBV20-1 to TRBJ2-1; TRBD2 aligns across 7 bases. The CDR3 has 12 residues. Germline assignment: CDR1 DFQATT and CDR2 SNEGSKA (reference sequence). The ends lost 0 bases at V and 10 bases at J; junction bases unmatched: 3. CDR3 in DNA: TGCAGTGCTAGAGAGGGACTATTGGAGCAGTTCTTC. Its protein product is CSAREGLLEQFF.

This clonotype appeared a few times. The chain couples TRBV5-5 to TRBJ1-1; possibly TRBD1 for D (6 bases). The CDR3 runs 16 residues. V was pared by 0 bases and J by 4 bases, with 16 bases between. Germline CDR1 is SGHKS and CDR2 is YYEKEE (reference sequence). The CDR3 DNA sequence: TGTGCCAGCAGCTTGGCCCCAGGGGTGGGCGGCACTGAAGCTTTCTTT. Residues: CASSLAPGVGGTEAFF.

This clonotype appeared many times. This CDR3 reads CASSYGQGVTTIYF. The CDR3 coding sequence is TGTGCCAGCAGTTACGGGCAGGGGGTTACCACCATATATTTT. This rearrangement joins TRBV6-5 to TRBJ1-3, with 7 bases matching TRBD1. CDR3 size: 14 residues. Trimming cost V 2 bases and J 9 bases; bases outside gene matches: 7. The germline gives CDR1 MNHEY, CDR2 SVGAGI.

The table lists this clonotype with a few counts. The gene calls are TRBV10-3 and TRBJ1-5, with D perhaps matching TRBD1 (5 bases). Germline-derived CDR1 and CDR2 are ENHRY and SYGVKD. The CDR3 contains 13 residues. V dropped 3 bases and J dropped 7 bases, with 10 bases sitting between them. CDR3 nucleotides: TGTGCCATCAGTGAACAGGAACGCCAGCCCCAGCATTTT. Translation gives CAISEQERQPQHF.

In this sample, this clonotype turned up a few times. The genes are TRBV15 and TRBJ1-5; maybe TRBD1 (5 bases). This CDR3 is 16 amino acids long. Germline V gene data show CDR1 as LNHNV and CDR2 as YYDKDF (reference sequence). Trimming removed 5 bases at V and 0 bases at J, with 14 bases between. DNA for the CDR3: TGTGCCACCAGCCCCGGGTACAGGACTAGCAATCAGCCCCAGCATTTT. This gives the protein CATSPGYRTSNQPQHF.